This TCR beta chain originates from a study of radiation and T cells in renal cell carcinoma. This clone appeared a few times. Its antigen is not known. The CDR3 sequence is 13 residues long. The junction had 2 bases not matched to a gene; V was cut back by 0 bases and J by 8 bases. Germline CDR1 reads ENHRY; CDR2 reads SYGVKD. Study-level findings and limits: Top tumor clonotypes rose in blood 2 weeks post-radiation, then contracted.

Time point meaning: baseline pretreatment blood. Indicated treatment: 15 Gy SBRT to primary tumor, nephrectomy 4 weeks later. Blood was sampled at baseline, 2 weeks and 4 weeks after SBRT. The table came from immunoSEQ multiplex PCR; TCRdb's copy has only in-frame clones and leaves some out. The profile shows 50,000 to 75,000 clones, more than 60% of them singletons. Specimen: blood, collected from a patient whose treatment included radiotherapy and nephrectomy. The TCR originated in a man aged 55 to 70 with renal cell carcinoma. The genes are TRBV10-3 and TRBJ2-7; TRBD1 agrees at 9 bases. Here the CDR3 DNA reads TGTGCCATCAGTGAGTCAACAGGGGGCAAGCAGTACTTC. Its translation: CAISESTGGKQYF.